This TCR beta chain is from a study of blood T cell repertoires in COVID-19. Study context: The United States, Italy and Spain provided the acute and convalescent COVID-19 samples.

V was clipped by 6 bases and J by 2 bases, with 17 bases between them. This CDR3 is 15 amino acids long. In germline, CDR1 is SNHLY, CDR2 FYNNEI. Produced via immunoSEQ multiplex PCR; TCRdb's table is partial and in-frame only. The table includes hundreds of thousands of clones, 70% to 90% detected once. This sequence was found in a woman in her 50s with active or convalescent COVID-19. What was sequenced was peripheral blood. This chain links TRBV2 with TRBJ2-7, with D possibly matching TRBD1 (5 bases). This chain's CDR3 is CASRGDRSGPYEQYF. The CDR3 DNA is TGTGCCAGCAGGGGCGACAGAAGTGGCCCCTACGAGCAGTACTTC.